The rows below give T cell receptor beta chains drawn from one sample of a study of T cells in Graves' hyperthyroidism and ophthalmopathy. Via MiXCR, TCRdb re-called the multiplex PCR reads, giving one row per CDR3 protein. The data contain about 610,000 distinct CDR3 sequences, about 14% of them singletons. The sequencing sample was made of blood. Receptors originate from a woman aged 40 to 50 with Graves' ophthalmopathy. CDR3s include the opening cysteine and the closing phenylalanine or tryptophan. D genes are given only for firm matches. Rows give clone size only sometimes, using once, few, many, or a class for an expanded clone.

j_gene	v_gene	d_gene	abundance	CDR3aa	CDR3nt
TRBJ2-5	TRBV28	NA	many	CASSPVAVPQETQYF	TGTGCCAGCAGTCCCGTGGCGGTTCCACAAGAGACCCAGTACTTC
TRBJ2-5	TRBV5-1	TRBD2	many	CASSLTSGRETQYF	TGTGCCAGCAGCCTGACTAGCGGGAGGGAGACCCAGTACTTC
TRBJ2-7	TRBV6-5	TRBD1	few	CASSYSDREYEQYF	TGTGCCAGCAGTTACTCAGACAGGGAGTACGAGCAGTACTTC
TRBJ2-5	TRBV2	NA	many	CASSERGQLKETQYF	TGTGCCAGCAGTGAAAGAGGCCAACTCAAAGAGACCCAGTACTTC
TRBJ2-2	TRBV19	NA	many	CASSIDPGDTGELFF	TGTGCCAGTAGTATAGATCCAGGAGATACCGGGGAGCTGTTTTTT
TRBJ1-1	TRBV11-2	NA	many	CASSLDLQGTEAFF	TGTGCCAGCAGCTTAGATCTCCAGGGGACTGAAGCTTTCTTT
TRBJ2-7	TRBV6-5	TRBD1	many	CASSLDRGRPYEQYF	TGTGCCAGCAGCCTCGACAGGGGAAGGCCCTACGAGCAGTACTTC
TRBJ2-7	TRBV10-2	NA	NA	CASSARDSVSYEQYF	TGTGCCAGCAGCGCCCGGGACTCCGTCTCCTACGAGCAGTACTTC
TRBJ2-7	TRBV11-1	NA	many	CASSLGGPPRDTDLVQYF	TGTGCCAGCAGCTTAGGGGGGCCGCCGCGGGACACGGATCTCGTGCAGTACTTC
TRBJ2-2	TRBV29-1	NA	NA	CSYTDTNTGELFF	TGCAGCTACACAGACACAAACACCGGGGAGCTGTTTTTT
TRBJ2-7	TRBV29-1	TRBD2	few	CSVESPSGRTNEQYF	TGCAGCGTTGAATCGCCTAGCGGGAGGACGAACGAGCAGTACTTC